Given below is one T cell receptor beta chain in context. The specificity of this receptor is unknown. Per-nucleotide qualities are absent, and no much larger clonotype sits a single base away. The entry originates in a study of cytomegalovirus exposure and HLA in healthy donors (dated by TCRdb to about 2017). With regard to the full study: According to an earlier analysis of several hundred of the donors, about 179 million T cells yielded over 100 million unique TCR beta sequences and less than 300 Gb of sequence data. In the later analysis, no new phenotypic data were used to find candidate immune exposures; instead, reliance was placed on TCR beta sequences and their occurrence across donors. About 280 gigabases of sequencing data and approximately 80 million unique TCR sequences were included in an early release covering about 700 HLA-typed donors. Across roughly 420 genotyped donors of the cohort, an average of roughly 250,000 unique TCR beta nucleotide sequences per donor were sequenced, and roughly 18% of those sequences were non-productive. Genome-wide SNP genotypes for about three fifths of the roughly 700 donors were used in a later genetic analysis, which treated that subset as a discovery cohort. An earlier analysis of 587 of the donors used high-throughput TCR beta sequencing to judge whether each TCR beta V gene segment behaved as functional or pseudogenic. To study patterns of TCR occurrence, a later analysis re-analyzed previously published TCR beta repertoires from 650 to 750 donors and added high-resolution HLA genotyping. The number of donors typed differed by locus, with roughly 620-630 for A, B, C, DRB1 and DQB1, approximately 500 for DQA1, approximately 580 for DPA1, and over 400 for DPB1. The study profiled the T cell repertoires of approximately 700 subjects by immunosequencing and related them to cytomegalovirus serostatus. The genetic ancestry cluster associated with self-reported Caucasian donors included around four fifths of the approximately 430 genotyped donors. HLA typing included class I and class II loci at four-digit resolution. All discovery cohort repertoires had been generated on a single sequencing platform. The study combined high-throughput TCR immunosequencing, statistical association of individual TCRs with disease status, and machine learning to predict cytomegalovirus infection status. Donor age, sex, ethnicity and CMV serostatus were compiled together with the repertoire data. The study was designed to test whether signatures of past pathogen exposure could be identified by cataloging public T cell receptors. A separate validation cohort of 90 to 150 different subjects was used in addition to the 666-subject first cohort. Because of strong linkage in the cohort, four or five DR-DQ haplotypes were treated as single units for association and clustering. On the study overall, not on this receptor specifically: In a later analysis, TCR association rates were found to vary across HLA loci, with the most associated TCRs seen for DRB1 alleles and the fewest for HLA-C alleles. In vitro tests confirmed that a few of the cytomegalovirus-associated TCR beta chains recognize cytomegalovirus antigens. Because the 87-base-pair reads could not distinguish some IMGT-functional V segments, including TRBV6-2 and TRBV6-3, those segments were excluded. Linkage disequilibrium might explain the correlated functional status among segregating V segments, but an unknown experimental factor could not be ruled out. According to a later genetic analysis, donors in an Asian-associated ancestry cluster had fewer N-insertions in productive TCRs than the approximately 710-donor mean. A group of highly shared sequence variants was considered likely to be a technical artifact of the sequencing pipeline. Roughly uniform sequencing depth across donors was assumed in presence/absence analyses, although this assumption may not hold. A later analysis associated about 18,000 TCR beta sequences with specific HLA alleles at a false discovery rate of 0.05. When HLA alleles, especially DR and DQ, strongly co-occurred, attributing TCR associations to individual alleles was difficult. While some public TCRs were present in many individuals, most TCR sequences turned up only very rarely across donors. Immune exposure information for the cohort was limited to CMV serostatus. Most CMV-associated TCR beta chains appeared to be HLA-restricted in a later analysis, and the HLA associations seemed to be driven largely by CMV exposure. A later genetic analysis associated a missense DCLRE1C variant with V-gene and J-gene trimming of TCR beta chains, and an independent cohort replicated the association. The classifier was reported to diagnose cytomegalovirus status with high specificity and sensitivity in both the original and validation cohorts. Because counts were too low, more than 15 rarely observed V segments, including chromosome 9 orphons, were excluded from the earlier analysis of around 640 of the donors. A further reported finding was that TCR beta sequences accurately predicted the HLA-A and HLA-B alleles for most subjects in the first cohort. Broadly in line with IMGT annotations, most TCR beta V segments showed up in productive rearrangements about 87% or about 30% of the time in an earlier analysis of 587 of the donors. Several of the top co-occurrence clusters appeared to be linked to parvovirus B19, influenza, CMV and Epstein-Barr virus, according to a later analysis. In the study, around 150 TCR beta chains were listed as associated with cytomegalovirus. A later analysis found that HLA-associated TCR beta chains were more clonally expanded and had lower generation probabilities than equally common non-associated chains. This cohort had only TCR beta chains sequenced, and the lack of alpha or paired-chain data limited which features could be detected. According to the authors, the approach could potentially be generalized to other disease states and immunological phenotypes. Because HLA typing was unavailable for some donors at each locus, only the typed subset was used in association tests.

V loses 4 bases, J loses 4 bases, and the germline ends lie 16 bases apart. CDR1 and CDR2, per the germline V gene, are SNHLY and FYNNEI. The CDR3 numbers 15 residues from cysteine through phenylalanine. The entry retains the CDR3 DNA only, 45 bases that are in frame from base 1. The cohort was made up of approximately 700 healthy bone marrow donors. All cohort members were sampled while nominally healthy, although unrecorded immune exposures were likely present. The donor was CMV seronegative and was included in the group of a few hundred seronegative cohort members. Each donor provided a peripheral blood sample, and peripheral blood mononuclear cells were used for TCR beta sequencing. Genomic DNA extraction from the blood cell samples was performed with the Qiagen DNeasy Blood Extraction Kit. The library was produced with the immunoSEQ multiplex PCR assay. The multiplex PCR relied on a mix of 60 forward primers for TCR Vbeta segments and 13 reverse primers for TCR Jbeta segments. A multiplex PCR assay on genomic DNA amplified the CDR3 region of rearranged TCR beta genes. The amplified TCR beta libraries were sequenced on the Illumina HiSeq System as 87-base-pair reads. The paper's processing steps were these. A later analysis counted approximately 84 million unique TCR beta chains across the 550 to 700 repertoires, and roughly 11 million of these chains were shared by at least two donors. A nearest-neighbor algorithm error-corrected the raw reads and collapsed the reads into unique sequences, merging closely related sequences to remove PCR and sequencing errors. V, D and J gene segments were assigned by aligning CDR3 sequences to IMGT reference sequences. For a sequence to be retained, a match of at least six nucleotides to both a V gene segment and a J gene segment was required. A rearrangement counted as productive if the CDR3 had no stop codons and remained in frame with V and J, and every other rearrangement counted as non-productive. Following IMGT convention, CDR3 was defined as the stretch from the second conserved V-encoded cysteine up to the conserved J-encoded phenylalanine. The earlier analysis of roughly 590 of the donors excluded any sequence lacking an unambiguous match to a single V gene segment. In an earlier analysis of about 590 of the donors, a V segment was called functional when productive rearrangements were above 56.7%, and segregating when the standard deviation between donors exceeded 5%. A statistical classification framework was built for diagnosing cytomegalovirus status from the catalog of TCR beta chain sequences. A later analysis assigned V and J genes by comparing TCR nucleotide sequences with IMGT/GENE-DB human TR gene sequences. Using the TCRdist pipeline, a later analysis assigned CDR3 sequences along with most-parsimonious VDJ recombination scenarios. A later analysis defined each TCR beta chain by its CDR3 amino acid sequence plus V-gene family, and excluded reads lacking a unique V-gene family. In a later analysis, around 600 highly shared, low-generation-probability nucleotide sequences were removed to address suspected cross-contamination and a sequencing artifact. In a later analysis, a clonal expansion index for each public chain was calculated from normalized within-repertoire ranks of inferred template counts. In a later analysis, generation probabilities were computed using a VDJ recombination model fitted to out-of-frame rearrangements, and the results were checked against IGoR. In a later analysis, hypergeometric tests were used to score TCR-TCR, TCR-HLA and TCR-CMV co-occurrence, with a repertoire-size bias correction applied to TCR pairs. False discovery rates were estimated in a later analysis by permuting HLA or CMV assignments 20 times. In a later analysis, co-occurring TCRs were grouped using DBSCAN, and TCRdist sequence similarity was added for clustering within HLA-allele-positive subsets. Repertoires with fewer than 30,000 or more than 120,000 public chains, plus five repertoires with anomalous nucleotide sharing, were excluded from co-occurrence clustering. TCRdb took over this immuneACCESS table, retaining in-frame rearrangements with V and J assigned. Such tables are incomplete; in checked studies, under half of the missing clones stem from an unresolved V gene, and the remainder is unexplained. V, J and clone size were drawn from that table, and D and trimming were deduced from the DNA. The sample table records about 160,000 clones; around 76% of these occur just once. Roughly 1.9% of the sample goes to the ten largest clones.

Material for sequencing was PBMCs. The clonotype was recovered from a female donor in good health and CMV-seronegative. Rearrangement joined TRBV2 to TRBJ1-2; tentative D gene TRBD1, with 5 bases matching. CDR3 protein: CASSAWGEGLYGYTF. In nucleotide form, the sequence is TGTGCCAGCAGTGCGTGGGGGGAAGGACTCTATGGCTACACCTTC.